This record covers a single T cell receptor beta chain. The ends lost 5 bases at V and 0 bases at J; junction bases unmatched: 7. The CDR3 is made up of 15 amino acids. Participants, patients aged 18 to 65, had newly diagnosed hyperthyroidism with a duration under 2 months. The authors obtained PBMCs from roughly 9.7 ml of fresh peripheral blood. This entry belongs to a study of T cells in Graves' hyperthyroidism and ophthalmopathy. Amplified regions were TCR beta CDR3 sequences from RNA transcripts. The TCR CDR3 was amplified in a first-round RT-PCR using the HTBI primer set. In TCRdb, the multiplex PCR reads were re-called with MiXCR into one record per CDR3 protein. The repertoire includes a few hundred thousand distinct CDR3 sequences, roughly 13% of them detected once, and 20% sits in the top ten.

The chain combines TRBV12-3 or TRBV12-4 with TRBJ2-7, with 7 positions matching TRBD1. Sequenced: blood. This clonotype was obtained from a man aged 25 to 45 with Graves' hyperthyroidism that later progressed to Graves' ophthalmopathy. Here the CDR3 DNA reads TGTGCCAGCAGTCGGACAGGAGTTAGCTCCTACGAGCAGTACTTC. This encodes CASSRTGVSSYEQYF.